One and the same sample provided the 6 T cell receptor beta chains below, sequenced in a study of memory CD4+ T cells and cytomegalovirus serostatus. Produced via immunoSEQ multiplex PCR; TCRdb's table is partial and in-frame only. The sample records approximately 49,000 clones, more than 60% being singletons. The sort gate was single viable CD3+CD4+CD8-CD45RO+ cells for memory CD4+ T cells. Sequenced material: memory CD4+ T cells from blood. These TCRs come from an adult in good health and CMV-seronegative.

This clone was detected once. Other DNA sequences in this specimen translate into the identical CDR3. The genes are TRBV7-2 and TRBJ2-5; D uncertain. CDR1 and CDR2 from the germline V gene are SGHTA and FQGNSA. CDR3 length: 11 amino acids. V gave up 2 bases and J gave up 4 bases, with 2 bases separating them. CDR3 in DNA: TGTGCCAGCAGCTTAACAGAGACCCAGTACTTC. It encodes CASSLTETQYF. The full variable domain, in which reference TRBV7-2 and TRBJ2-5 provide the parts outside the CDR3, is GAGVSQSPSNKVTEKGKDVELRCDPISGHTALYWYRQSLGQGLEFLIYFQGNSAPDKSGLPSDRFSAERTGGSVSTLTIQRTQQEDSAVYLCASSLTETQYFGPGTRLLVL.

By share, this clone ranks as medium-sized. The gene calls are TRBV19 and TRBJ1-4; D call uncertain. V was pared by 5 bases and J by 4 bases, with 14 bases between. The germline V gene has CDR1 LNHDA and CDR2 SQIVND (reference sequence). The CDR3 runs to 15 residues. The CDR3 DNA follows: TGTGCCAGTAGTTTTCAGCCTCCTCGTAATGAAAAACTGTTTTTT. It specifies CASSFQPPRNEKLFF.

V usage is TRBV7-9 and J usage is TRBJ2-3, with D perhaps TRBD1 (5 bases). CDR3 size: 15 residues. The germline V gene has CDR1 SEHNR and CDR2 FQNEAQ (reference sequence). Trimming stripped 2 bases from V and 2 bases from J, with 11 bases between. The CDR3 DNA is TGTGCCAGCAGCTTACCCTACAGGATCACAGATACGCAGTATTTT. Encoded protein: CASSLPYRITDTQYF.

The chain has TRBV5-1 and TRBJ2-7, with 8 bases aligning to TRBD1. The V and J ends lost 2 bases and 5 bases, in that order; junction bases with no gene match: 6. Germline values: CDR1 SGHRS, CDR2 YFSETQ. This CDR3 is built from 14 residues. CDR3: CASSLRTGLDEQYF. CDR3 coding DNA: TGCGCCAGCAGCTTACGGACAGGGCTCGACGAGCAGTACTTC.

The rearrangement links TRBV9 to TRBJ2-3; unclear D gene. CDR1 is SGDLS and CDR2 is YYNGEE in the germline V gene. This CDR3 comprises 15 residues. V shed 6 bases and J shed 4 bases, with 18 bases lying between them. The CDR3 DNA follows: TGTGCCAGCAAATACCTAGGGTATTATGCAGATACGCAGTATTTT. Its protein is CASKYLGYYADTQYF.

This chain joins TRBV14 and TRBJ1-2; 10 nucleotides line up with TRBD1. There are 15 residues in the CDR3. From germline, CDR1 is SGHDN and CDR2 FVKESK. Trimming took 3 bases from V and 7 from J; bases not matched to a gene: 8. The CDR3 DNA follows: TGTGCCAGCAGCCATTCCGGGACAGGGGCTTTTGGCTACACCTTC. Translation: CASSHSGTGAFGYTF.